The 25 T cell receptor beta chains reported below all come from one sample, sequenced in a study of blood T cells in healthy people across ages. A J-beta primer mix and a sample-barcoded 5' primer were used in a second PCR of about 7 to 12 cycles. TCRdb independently ran MiXCR on the 5' RACE reads; one entry per CDR3 protein. This sample carries roughly 1.4 million distinct CDR3 sequences, 45% to 70% of them seen once, and the ten largest clones take over 5%. Sequences were obtained from blood. The receptors were gathered from a man between 18 and 29 years old in good health.

The V gene is TRBV5-1, the J gene TRBJ1-2; D is unclear. V lost 0 bases and J 3 bases, leaving 12 bases between the germline ends. Germline V gives CDR1 SGHRS, CDR2 YFSETQ. The length of the CDR3 is 15 residues. CDR3 amino acids: CASSLVPQNYYGYTF. The CDR3 nucleotides are TGCGCCAGCAGCTTGGTACCCCAGAACTACTATGGCTACACCTTC. The whole variable domain, remainder taken from reference TRBV5-1 and TRBJ1-2, is KAGVTQTPRYLIKTRGQQVTLSCSPISGHRSVSWYQQTPGQGLQFLFEYFSETQRNKGNFPGRFSGRQFSNSRSEMNVSTLELGDSALYLCASSLVPQNYYGYTFGSGTRLTVV.

The rearrangement links TRBV10-1 to TRBJ2-4; 8 nucleotides agree with TRBD2. With 0 bases clipped from V and 6 bases from J, the junction kept 4 bases outside the gene matches. This CDR3 spans 15 amino acids. The germline gives CDR1 WNHNN, CDR2 SYGVQD (reference sequence). The CDR3 loop is CASSESTGGRNIQYF. In nucleotides, the CDR3 is TGCGCCAGCAGTGAGTCGACGGGGGGGAGAAACATTCAGTACTTC.

This chain connects TRBV7-9 to TRBJ1-1; D perhaps matches TRBD1 (5 bases). V gave up 3 bases and J gave up 0 bases, with 11 bases separating them. There are 15 residues in the CDR3. CDR1 is SEHNR, CDR2 FQNEAQ, per germline (reference sequence). The CDR3 loop is CASSFGEGMNTEAFF. The DNA for the CDR3 is TGTGCCAGCAGCTTCGGGGAGGGGATGAACACTGAAGCTTTCTTT.

This chain connects TRBV27 to TRBJ2-3; D gene unclear. V lost 8 bases, J lost 0 bases, and 6 bases lay in between. CDR1 and CDR2 from the germline V gene are MNHEY and SMNVEV (reference sequence). CDR3 length: 12 residues. CDR3 loop: CASATSTDTQYF. CDR3 sequence (DNA): TGTGCCAGCGCCACGAGCACAGATACGCAGTATTTT.

This chain connects TRBV4-2 to TRBJ2-1; TRBD2 agrees at 10 bases. CDR3 length: 16 residues. Germline CDR1 reads LGHNA; CDR2 reads YNFKEQ. V lost 1 base, J lost 2 bases, and 2 bases stayed unmatched. CDR3 coding DNA: TGTGCCAGCAGCCAAGTAAGCGGGGGGGCCTACAATGAGCAGTTCTTC. It encodes CASSQVSGGAYNEQFF.

This clonotype was detected only a few times. The V call is TRBV15, the J call TRBJ2-3; D assignment may be TRBD1 or TRBD2 (5 bases each). V lost 1 base and J 1 base, leaving 12 bases between the germline ends. The germline CDR1 and CDR2 sequences are LNHNV and YYDKDF (reference sequence). The CDR3 has 16 residues. CDR3 in DNA: TGTGCCACCAGCAGAGTTCCGGGACCACGCACAGATACGCAGTATTTT. Residues: CATSRVPGPRTDTQYF.

Only one count was recorded for this clonotype. The conserved phenylalanine or tryptophan normally closing the CDR3 is absent here, so this likely arose from a read error. This sequence joins TRBV2 and TRBJ2-1; 11 bases line up with TRBD2. Near its end, the DNA agrees better with TRBJ2-7, so the J call may be wrong. The germline V gene has CDR1 SNHLY and CDR2 FYNNEI. The CDR3 has 15 residues. For the CDR3, the DNA is TGTGCCAGCACCCAGGGGACTAGCGGTTACTACGAGCAGTACTTA. Translation: CASTQGTSGYYEQYL.

This chain joins TRBV15 and TRBJ2-7, with 7 nucleotides matching TRBD1. V trimming: 0 bases; J trimming: 3 bases; junction bases outside the gene matches: 5. The V gene's germline CDR1 is LNHNV and CDR2 YYDKDF (reference sequence). This CDR3 contains 15 residues. The CDR3 protein is CATSRDRTGNYEQYF. CDR3 coding DNA: TGTGCCACCAGCAGAGATCGGACAGGCAACTACGAGCAGTACTTC. The entire variable domain, with the rest obtained from reference TRBV15 and TRBJ2-7, is as follows: DAMVIQNPRYQVTQFGKPVTLSCSQTLNHNVMYWYQQKSSQAPKLLFHYYDKDFNNEADTPDNFQSRRPNTSFCFLDIRSPGLGDTAMYLCATSRDRTGNYEQYFGPGTRLTVT.

The chain carries TRBV7-2 and TRBJ1-5, with D perhaps matching TRBD1 (5 bases). V was pared by 0 bases and J by 2 bases, with 11 bases between. Germline-derived CDR1 and CDR2 are SGHTA and FQGNSA. The CDR3 sequence is 16 residues long. The DNA of the CDR3 is TGTGCCAGCAGCTTAGCGCAGGGAATTGGCAATCAGCCCCAGCATTTT. The encoded protein is CASSLAQGIGNQPQHF.

V usage is TRBV7-8 and J usage is TRBJ2-1; D tentatively reads TRBD1 or TRBD2 (6 bases each). Germline V lookup: CDR1 SGHVS, CDR2 FQNEAQ. The CDR3 is made up of 15 amino acids. The ends were cut back, 11 bases at V and 6 bases at J, with 23 bases in the middle. The CDR3, as DNA: TGTGCCTTAAGTCGGGGGCGCTGGGGATCCAATGAGCAGTTCTTC. Its protein product is CALSRGRWGSNEQFF.

The gene calls are TRBV4-3 and TRBJ2-6, with D possibly matching TRBD2 (6 bases). The CDR3 is 16 amino acids. V was pared by 0 bases and J by 2 bases, with 8 bases between. Germline lookup yields CDR1 LGHNA and CDR2 YSLEER. The CDR3 loop reads CASSQEGGTGANVLTF. DNA of the CDR3: TGCGCCAGCAGCCAAGAGGGGGGTACTGGGGCCAACGTCCTGACTTTC.

Comment on this clonotype: The junction does not match germline at one end; this may be a read error. The chain links TRBV7-9 to TRBJ2-4; D not resolved. The J call may be incorrect, as the DNA end agrees better with TRBJ2-7. Looked up from germline, CDR1 is SEHNR and CDR2 is FQNEAQ (reference sequence). This CDR3 is built from 14 residues. CDR3 bases: TGTGCCAGCAGCTTAATGGGTAGCTCCTGCGAGCAGTACTTC. Translating gives CASSLMGSSCEQYF.

V usage is TRBV7-6 and J usage is TRBJ1-1; D gene uncertain. This CDR3 region has 17 residues. Between the trimmed V and J ends, which lost 4 bases and 1 base, there was a span of 19 bases. Germline CDR1 is SGHVS and CDR2 is FNYEAQ. The chain's CDR3 is CASSSRVSRDPNTEAFF. CDR3 coding DNA: TGTGCCAGCAGCTCCCGGGTTTCGCGGGATCCGAACACTGAAGCTTTCTTT.

The rearrangement links TRBV11-1 to TRBJ2-1; D is unclear. V was clipped by 0 bases and J by 0 bases, with 9 bases between them. The CDR3 length is 16 residues. CDR1 and CDR2 from the germline V gene are SGHAT and FQDESV (reference sequence). CDR3 coding DNA: TGTGCCAGCAGCTTAGCGCTAGGTAGCTCCTACAATGAGCAGTTCTTC. It encodes CASSLALGSSYNEQFF. Combining the CDR3 with reference TRBV11-1 and TRBJ2-1 gives the whole variable domain EAEVAQSPRYKITEKSQAVAFWCDPISGHATLYWYRQILGQGPELLVQFQDESVVDDSQLPKDRFSAERLKGVDSTLKIQPAELGDSAMYLCASSLALGSSYNEQFFGPGTRLTVL.

This clonotype was seen a few times. This chain links TRBV4-3 with TRBJ2-1; TRBD2 agrees at 9 bases. Trimming took 0 bases from V and 2 from J; bases not matched to a gene: 8. In germline, CDR1 is LGHNA, CDR2 YSLEER. CDR3 size: 18 residues. CDR3 amino acids: CASSQDGSGGPPYNEQFF. In nucleotides, the CDR3 is TGCGCCAGCAGCCAAGATGGGAGCGGGGGGCCGCCCTACAATGAGCAGTTCTTC.

The chain carries TRBV29-1 and TRBJ1-2; TRBD1 might be the D (5 bases). V was shortened by 7 bases and J by 8 bases, with 14 bases between the two germline ends. Germline V gives CDR1 SQVTM, CDR2 ANQGSEA. CDR3 size: 11 residues. Here the CDR3 reads CSATSRDGYTF. CDR3 nucleotides: TGCAGCGCTACGTCCAGGGACGGCTACACCTTC. Filled out from reference TRBV29-1 and TRBJ1-2, the complete variable domain reads SAVISQKPSRDICQRGTSLTIQCQVDSQVTMMFWYRQQPGQSLTLIATANQGSEATYESGFVIDKFPISRPNLTFSTLTVSNMSPEDSSIYLCSATSRDGYTFGSGTRLTVV.

This clonotype was seen a few times. The V call is TRBV29-1, the J call TRBJ2-7; D call uncertain. This CDR3 has 14 residues. Germline CDR1 and CDR2: SQVTM and ANQGSEA. Deletions cut 0 bases from V and 3 bases from J, with 12 bases between. The chain's CDR3 is CSVEDRRKGYEQYF. The CDR3 DNA reads TGCAGCGTTGAAGATCGAAGAAAGGGCTACGAGCAGTACTTC.

This clonotype was picked up a small number of times. The genes are TRBV12-3 or TRBV12-4 and TRBJ2-3; D possibly corresponds to TRBD1 (5 bases). This CDR3 is 14 amino acids long. The ends were cut back, 7 bases at V and 12 bases at J, with 23 bases in the middle. In DNA form, the CDR3 reads TGTGCCAGCACCCTAGGGGTTGACTTACTCTTTCAGTATTTT. This encodes CASTLGVDLLFQYF.

The chain couples TRBV27 to TRBJ1-2, with 11 bases matching TRBD1. The CDR3 totals 15 residues. Per germline, CDR1 MNHEY and CDR2 SMNVEV (reference sequence). V dropped 5 bases and J dropped 8; count of bases not matched to a gene: 10. Written as DNA, the CDR3 is TGTGCCAGCAGTGTCACCGGGACAGGGGGTTTCGGCTACACCTTC. This gives the protein CASSVTGTGGFGYTF.

A single count supports this clonotype. This chain links TRBV7-6 with TRBJ2-5; TRBD2 might be the D (5 bases). TRBJ2-7 explains the end of the DNA better; the J call may be wrong. CDR3 length: 19 residues. Germline CDR1 and CDR2: SGHVS and FNYEAQ. The CDR3 sequence: CASSFSGSHPSAGQYEQYF. The CDR3 DNA reads as TGTGCCAGCAGCTTCAGCGGATCCCACCCATCGGCGGGTCAGTACGAGCAGTACTTC.

This chain connects TRBV3-1 to TRBJ2-3, with 7 bases matching TRBD2. The germline gives CDR1 LGHDT, CDR2 YNNKEL (reference sequence). There are 18 residues in the CDR3. Germline trimming cut 3 bases from V and 1 base from J; bases unmatched to any gene: 13. The CDR3 region is CASSHTSSGTTRTDTQYF. The CDR3 bases are TGTGCCAGCAGCCACACGAGCTCCGGGACTACCCGCACAGATACGCAGTATTTT.

This clonotype was observed a handful of times. This chain connects TRBV20-1 to TRBJ2-3; no clear D gene. Trimming took off 0 bases at V and 0 bases at J, with 13 bases between the two ends. Germline CDR1 DFQATT, CDR2 SNEGSKA (reference sequence). The CDR3 totals 16 residues. The CDR3, as DNA: TGCAGTGCTAGAGACCCCGGACGGTCTAGCACAGATACGCAGTATTTT. This sequence encodes CSARDPGRSSTDTQYF.

V is TRBV5-1 and J is TRBJ1-2; TRBD1 matches at 9 bases. Trimming at V came to 5 bases and at J to 4 bases, leaving 6 bases not matched to a gene. This CDR3 is built from 14 residues. The germline V gene encodes CDR1 SGHRS and CDR2 YFSETQ. This CDR3 reads CASSRTGDIYGYTF. CDR3 DNA sequence: TGCGCCAGCAGTCGGACAGGGGATATCTATGGCTACACCTTC.

This clonotype was found a few times. The genes are TRBV20-1 and TRBJ2-3; possible D gene TRBD1, 5 bases. The CDR3 is made up of 14 amino acids. The V end was cut by 6 bases, the J end by 0 bases, with 13 bases between. Germline V gene sequence: CDR1 DFQATT, CDR2 SNEGSKA (reference sequence). CDR3 sequence reads: CSAPGHISTDTQYF. DNA of the CDR3: TGCAGTGCGCCCGGACATATTAGCACAGATACGCAGTATTTT.

CDR3 coding DNA: TGTGCCAGCAGTTTGACAGGGATTGCCTACGAGCAGTACTTC. Its translation is CASSLTGIAYEQYF. The rearrangement links TRBV27 to TRBJ2-7; 7 bases line up with TRBD1. The CDR3 is 14 amino acids. The V gene's germline CDR1 is MNHEY and CDR2 SMNVEV (reference sequence). V shed 3 bases and J 2 bases; nucleotides not matched to a gene: 4.